A selection of T cell receptor beta chains follows, all from one sample in a study of CD8+ T cells in alopecia areata. The assay was immunoSEQ multiplex PCR, and TCRdb's table has in-frame clones only and misses some. The data contain around 150,000 clones, less than 70% of them seen just once; the ten biggest clones take up more than 13%. Source: CD4+ T cells sorted from blood, taken at week 24, from a patient treated with tofacitinib. These receptor sequences come from a human donor with alopecia areata. Each CDR3 is given with its conserved first and last residue. The D gene is left open where the match is weak. A clone size is listed for some rows: how often the clone was seen (once, few, many), or a class if it is expanded.

j_gene | d_gene | v_gene | abundance | CDR3nt | CDR3aa
TRBJ1-1 | TRBD1 | TRBV6-1 | NA | TGTGCCAGCAGTGAGCAGGGGGCCACCACTGAAGCTTTCTTT | CASSEQGATTEAFF
TRBJ2-2 | NA | TRBV5-1 | few | TGCGCCAGCAGCGCCGGACGTACCGCGAACACCGGGGAGCTGTTTTTT | CASSAGRTANTGELFF
TRBJ1-1 | NA | TRBV11-2 | once | TGTGCCAGCAGCTGGATACAGGGAGTAAACACTGAAGCTTTCTTT | CASSWIQGVNTEAFF
TRBJ1-1 | NA | TRBV27 | NA | TGTGCCAGCAGTTTGGAGGGGGTGAACACTGAAGCTTTCTTT | CASSLEGVNTEAFF
TRBJ1-2 | NA | TRBV29-1 | few | TGCAGCGTGGGACACCGAGCTAACTATGGCTACACCTTC | CSVGHRANYGYTF
TRBJ2-5 | NA | TRBV11-2 | NA | TGTGCCAGCAGCTTAGAAAGGTTTGGCAGCAAAAGGGAGACCCAGTACTTC | CASSLERFGSKRETQYF
TRBJ2-5 | NA | TRBV18 | NA | TGTGCCAGCTCACCTTCGAACCAGGGAGAGACCCAGTACTTC | CASSPSNQGETQYF
TRBJ1-1 | NA | TRBV20-1 | NA | TGCAGTGCAAAGAACACTGAAGCTTTCTTT | CSAKNTEAFF
TRBJ2-3 | NA | TRBV11-3 | NA | TGTGCCAGCAGTTCATTAAGGATCGGAGCAGATACGCAGTATTTT | CASSSLRIGADTQYF
TRBJ1-4 | NA | TRBV30 | few | TGTGCCTGGAGTCCGGCTTTCGGCGAGGTTGAAAAACTGTTTTTT | CAWSPAFGEVEKLFF
TRBJ1-6 | NA | TRBV6-6 | few | TGTGCCAGCAGCTCTATAAGGACAATTGGAAATTCACCCCTCCACTTT | CASSSIRTIGNSPLHF
TRBJ2-7 | NA | TRBV2 | NA | TGTGCCAGCAGTGTTGGCAGGGGCCCATACGAGCAGTACTTC | CASSVGRGPYEQYF
TRBJ1-2 | TRBD1 | TRBV5-1 | NA | TGCGCCAGCAGCCCAGACAGGGGATACTATGGCTACACCTTC | CASSPDRGYYGYTF
TRBJ2-6 | NA | TRBV29-1 | NA | TGCAGCGTTTCTGGGGCCAACGTCCTGACTTTC | CSVSGANVLTF
TRBJ2-3 | NA | TRBV7-2 | NA | TGTGCCAGCAGCTTAAGTCAGGCAGGGAGGACAGATACGCAGTATTTT | CASSLSQAGRTDTQYF
TRBJ2-7 | NA | TRBV5-1 | NA | TGCGCCAGCAGCTTCGAGGGGTCCTCCTACGAGCAGTACTTC | CASSFEGSSYEQYF
TRBJ2-3 | NA | TRBV5-5 | NA | TGTGCCAGCAGCCGCCTCTTGGGAGATACGCAGTATTTT | CASSRLLGDTQYF
TRBJ1-5 | NA | TRBV29-1 | NA | TGCAGCGTTGCTTTGGGCAGCTCAAGCAATCAGCCCCAGCATTTT | CSVALGSSSNQPQHF
TRBJ1-3 | NA | TRBV27 | few | TGTGCCAGCAGTTCCCTTATGACCGCTGGAAACACCATATATTTT | CASSSLMTAGNTIYF
TRBJ2-1 | TRBD2 | TRBV10-3 | NA | TGTGCCATCAGCTACAGCGGGGGTTGGAATGAGCAGTTCTTC | CAISYSGGWNEQFF
TRBJ2-2 | NA | TRBV5-1 | NA | TGCGCCAGCAGCTTTGGGGGCAACACCGGGGAGCTGTTTTTT | CASSFGGNTGELFF
TRBJ2-5 | NA | TRBV29-1 | few | TGCAGCGTTGAAGTCAGGAGCAACCAAGAGACCCAGTACTTC | CSVEVRSNQETQYF
TRBJ1-5 | NA | TRBV5-1 | NA | TGCGCCAGCAGCGTAGGAGGGAGCAATCAGCCCCAGCATTTT | CASSVGGSNQPQHF
TRBJ1-1 | NA | TRBV2 | NA | TGTGCCAGCAACAGTAACATGAACACTGAAGCTTTCTTT | CASNSNMNTEAFF
TRBJ1-1 | NA | TRBV20-1 | NA | TGCAGTGCATTGTTTTCCACTGAAGCTTTCTTT | CSALFSTEAFF
TRBJ1-5 | TRBD1 | TRBV25-1 | NA | TGTGCCAGCAGTTCGGGACAGGGAAGGGGGGATAGCAATCAGCCCCAGCATTTT | CASSSGQGRGDSNQPQHF
TRBJ2-3 | TRBD1 | TRBV7-2 | NA | TGTGCCAGCAGCTTAGTTGGGACAGGGTCAGATACGCAGTATTTT | CASSLVGTGSDTQYF